The 3 T cell receptor beta chains reported below all come from one sample, sequenced in a study of cytomegalovirus exposure and HLA in healthy donors (dated by TCRdb to 2016 to 2017). The receptor library was made with the immunoSEQ multiplex PCR assay. This immuneACCESS table, as held by TCRdb, lists in-frame sequences with V and J called but not all clones. Of the missing ones, under half trace to an unresolved V gene in checked studies; the others have no known cause. For this sample there are under 100,000 clones; 95% appear just once. 0.69% of the sample rests with the top ten. The specimen was PBMCs. These receptors came from a woman aged 18-29 years in good health and CMV-seronegative.

The J gene is TRBJ2-5, the V gene TRBV7-2; D unresolved. The germline gives CDR1 SGHTA, CDR2 FQGNSA. The V and J ends lost 5 bases and 1 base respectively, with 5 bases between them. This CDR3 spans 12 amino acids. The DNA for the CDR3 is TGTGCCAGCAGCCCTCTCCAAGAGACCCAGTACTTC. Protein: CASSPLQETQYF.

The chain links TRBV7-2 to TRBJ1-5; D is unresolved. Deletions cut 5 bases from V and 7 bases from J, with 12 bases between. Looked up from germline, CDR1 is SGHTA and CDR2 is FQGNSA. The CDR3 is made up of 13 amino acids. Here the CDR3 DNA reads TGTGCCAGCAGCGCGGACTTGTCCCAGCCCCAGCATTTT. This translates into CASSADLSQPQHF.

The J gene is TRBJ2-2, the V gene TRBV28; tentative D call: TRBD2 (6 bases). Deletions cut 4 bases from V and 2 bases from J, with 17 bases between. CDR1 MDHEN and CDR2 SYDVKM come from the germline V gene. CDR3 length: 17 residues. CDR3 nucleotide sequence: TGTGCCAGCAGTTGGGCTACGGCGGGATTTAACACCGGGGAGCTGTTTTTT. It codes for CASSWATAGFNTGELFF.